The 5 T cell receptor beta chains given below trace back to one sample, sequenced in a study of T-cell memory formation after mild COVID-19. MiXCR, run by TCRdb on the 5' RACE reads, gives a single entry per CDR3 protein. The profile shows about 110,000 distinct CDR3 sequences, approximately 17% of them singletons. The sequenced sample was PBMCs or a T cell subset sorted from them (not recorded which). Source of these receptors: an adult woman who had mild COVID-19 (a few samples of this study predate the infection). Cell type and time point are not known.

The chain joins TRBV27 to TRBJ2-1, with a tentative D call TRBD2 (6 bases). This CDR3 comprises 12 residues. The germline V gene encodes CDR1 MNHEY and CDR2 SMNVEV (reference sequence). V was shortened by 7 bases and J by 10 bases, with 14 bases between the two germline ends. For the CDR3, the DNA is TGTGCCAGCACCTCCGGAGGGCAAGAGCAGTTCTTC. It encodes CASTSGGQEQFF.

In the case of this clonotype: Its ends do not fully match the called genes, so a read error is possible. J is TRBJ2-1 and V is TRBV12-3 or TRBV12-4, with 7 bases identical to TRBD1. The CDR3 covers 12 residues. DNA for the CDR3: TGTGCCAGCAGTTCGACAGGGAATGAGGAGTTCTTC. Its translation is CASSSTGNEEFF.

CDR3 in amino acids: CASSQLNTEAFF. For the CDR3, the DNA is TGCGCCAGCAGCCAGTTGAACACTGAAGCTTTCTTT. V and J are TRBV4-1 and TRBJ1-1; D remains ambiguous. CDR3 length equals 12 residues. V lost 3 bases and J 0 bases, leaving 2 bases between the germline ends. Germline V lookup: CDR1 MGHRA, CDR2 YSYEKL.

The CDR3: CASSQVAGNTIYF. DNA of the CDR3: TGCGCCAGCAGCCAAGTTGCCGGAAACACCATATATTTT. The genes are TRBV4-1 and TRBJ1-3; D unresolved. V lost 1 base to trimming and J lost 4 bases, with 5 bases between them. In germline, CDR1 is MGHRA, CDR2 YSYEKL. CDR3 size: 13 residues.

The J gene is TRBJ2-1, the V gene TRBV30; 8 nucleotides agree with TRBD2. The germline V gene has CDR1 GTSNPN and CDR2 SVGIG (reference sequence). The CDR3 covers 14 residues. Trimming removed 0 bases from V and 7 bases from J; junction bases left unmatched: 5. CDR3 sequence (DNA): TGTGCCTGGAGTGTTTCGGGAGGGTTGAATGAGCAGTTCTTC. This gives the protein CAWSVSGGLNEQFF.